The 25 T cell receptor beta chains given below trace back to one sample, sequenced in a study of T cells and Merkel cell carcinoma outcomes. The protocol was immunoSEQ multiplex PCR, while the TCRdb copy is restricted to in-frame clones and leaves out a portion. Of around 8,900 clones listed, around four fifths are singletons. The specimen sequenced was tumor tissue from Merkel cell carcinoma. The receptors derive from a human donor with Merkel cell carcinoma.

The J gene is TRBJ1-4, the V gene TRBV20-1; no firm D call. The CDR3 loop spans 11 amino acids. Looked up from germline, CDR1 is DFQATT and CDR2 is SNEGSKA (reference sequence). Trimming removed 6 bases from V and 8 bases from J, with 10 bases in between. CDR3 in amino acids: CSAIQREKLFF. The DNA of the CDR3 is TGCAGTGCGATCCAGCGGGAAAAACTGTTTTTT.

This sequence joins TRBV28 and TRBJ1-6, with D unresolved. Germline CDR1 reads MDHEN; CDR2 reads SYDVKM. Trimming shortened V by 7 bases and J by 3 bases, and 10 bases separated the two germline ends. This CDR3 is built from 14 residues. DNA of the CDR3: TGTGCCAGCACCTACACAGACTATAATTCACCCCTCCACTTT. This gives the protein CASTYTDYNSPLHF.

The chain has TRBV13 and TRBJ2-5; D is possibly TRBD1 (6 bases). Trimming stripped 7 bases from V and 3 bases from J, with 15 bases between. This CDR3 contains 14 residues. Per germline, CDR1 PRHDT and CDR2 FYEKMQ (reference sequence). In nucleotides, the CDR3 is TGTGCCAGCACCATCACAGGGATGGAAGAGACCCAGTACTTC. Amino acid sequence: CASTITGMEETQYF.

The V call is TRBV15, the J call TRBJ2-1; possible D gene TRBD2, 5 bases. CDR1 and CDR2 (germline): LNHNV, YYDKDF (reference sequence). The CDR3 totals 16 residues. V was trimmed by 0 bases and J by 6 bases, leaving 15 bases between them. CDR3 sequence: CATSRDVSSTGNEQFF. The CDR3, as DNA: TGTGCCACCAGCAGAGATGTGTCTAGCACGGGCAATGAGCAGTTCTTC.

The chain uses TRBV9 and TRBJ1-2; a possible D gene is TRBD1 (6 bases). The CDR3 covers 16 residues. V was shortened by 0 bases and J by 6 bases, with 18 bases between the two germline ends. The germline V gene encodes CDR1 SGDLS and CDR2 YYNGEE. CDR3 sequence (DNA): TGTGCCAGCAGCGTAGTCGGTGGGGGGGGCCGGGATGGCTACACCTTC. It yields the protein CASSVVGGGGRDGYTF.

The rearrangement joins TRBV11-2 to TRBJ2-5, with a weak D call TRBD1 (6 bases). CDR1 and CDR2 from the germline V gene are SGHAT and FQNNGV. This CDR3 has 14 amino acids. The V end lost 1 base, the J end lost 4 bases, and 10 bases lay between the germline ends. CDR3 nucleotide sequence: TGTGCCAGCAGCTTAGGGAACAGGGTAGAGACCCAGTACTTC. It codes for CASSLGNRVETQYF.

The chain links TRBV7-2 to TRBJ2-7; D may be TRBD2 (6 bases). The V gene's germline CDR1 is SGHTA and CDR2 FQGNSA. The CDR3 is 14 residues long. Between the trimmed V and J ends, which lost 1 base and 2 bases, there was a span of 9 bases. Here the CDR3 reads CASSLVEGPYEQYF. CDR3 DNA: TGTGCCAGCAGCTTAGTGGAGGGCCCCTACGAGCAGTACTTC.

The chain employs TRBV5-1 and TRBJ2-1, with 9 bases fitting TRBD2. Losses at the gene ends were 0 bases for V and 9 bases for J; bases not matched to a gene: 13. The CDR3 is 17 residues long. Germline V lookup: CDR1 SGHRS, CDR2 YFSETQ. The CDR3 nucleotides are TGCGCCAGCAGCTTGGCCATAGCGGGGGCCGACCGGAGTGAGCAGTTCTTC. Translated: CASSLAIAGADRSEQFF.

The chain employs TRBV5-4 and TRBJ2-7; 8 positions match TRBD2. Germline lookup yields CDR1 SGHNT and CDR2 YYREEE (reference sequence). The trim removed 0 bases at V and 0 bases at J, leaving 2 bases unmatched. This CDR3 comprises 15 residues. This CDR3 reads CASSLGSGVSYEQYF. CDR3 bases: TGTGCCAGCAGCTTGGGTAGCGGGGTCTCCTACGAGCAGTACTTC.

This chain connects TRBV6-1 to TRBJ2-3, with a weak D call TRBD2 (6 bases). Germline values: CDR1 MNHNS, CDR2 SASEGT. This CDR3 is 13 amino acids long. V dropped 3 bases and J dropped 5 bases, with 9 bases sitting between them. The chain's CDR3 is CASSDFSGDTQYF. The CDR3, as DNA: TGTGCCAGCAGTGATTTTAGCGGAGATACGCAGTATTTT.

V and J are TRBV18 and TRBJ1-1; D perhaps matches TRBD1 (5 bases). CDR1 KGHSH and CDR2 LQKENI come from the germline V gene. CDR3 length equals 16 residues. Trimming took off 3 bases at V and 0 bases at J, with 14 bases between the two ends. The DNA for the CDR3 is TGTGCCAGCTCACCTATGGACACGACGGTGAACACTGAAGCTTTCTTT. This encodes CASSPMDTTVNTEAFF. Complete variable domain (other parts from reference TRBV18 and TRBJ1-1): NAGVMQNPRHLVRRRGQEARLRCSPMKGHSHVYWYRQLPEEGLKFMVYLQKENIIDESGMPKERFSAEFPKEGPSILRIQQVVRGDSAAYFCASSPMDTTVNTEAFFGQGTRLTVV.

The chain joins TRBV5-4 to TRBJ1-1; D unresolved. Trimming stripped 10 bases from V and 1 base from J, with 14 bases between. The CDR3 extends over 13 amino acids. Germline CDR1 and CDR2: SGHNT and YYREEE (reference sequence). CDR3 DNA sequence: TGTGCCGGCGAGGGAGAGAGGAACACTGAAGCTTTCTTT. Translated: CAGEGERNTEAFF.

The V gene is TRBV21-1, the J gene TRBJ1-1. TRBV21-1 constitutes a pseudogene. CDR3 size: 13 residues. CDR3 residues: CASSKVEEIEAFF. CDR3 DNA sequence: TGTGCCAGCAGCAAAGTTGAGGAGATTGAAGCTTTCTTT.

This sequence joins TRBV4-3 and TRBJ2-7; the D is unclear. Trimming took off 1 base at V and 3 bases at J, with 13 bases between the two ends. The germline V gene has CDR1 LGHNA and CDR2 YSLEER. The CDR3 is 15 residues long. The CDR3 DNA sequence: TGCGCCAGCAGCCAAGTGTATGGCAGAAGCTACGAGCAGTACTTC. Protein product: CASSQVYGRSYEQYF.

J is TRBJ2-7 and V is TRBV13; 8 positions match TRBD1. Per germline, CDR1 PRHDT and CDR2 FYEKMQ (reference sequence). After removal of 3 bases from V and 0 bases from J, the junction contained 7 bases not matched to a gene. This CDR3 has 16 residues. CDR3 DNA: TGTGCCAGCAGCTTCCCTGGGCAGGGGGCCTCCTACGAGCAGTACTTC. This gives the protein CASSFPGQGASYEQYF.

This rearrangement joins TRBV7-9 to TRBJ1-3; D call uncertain. Trimming removed 4 bases from V and 4 bases from J, with 2 bases in between. The CDR3 is made up of 11 amino acids. In germline, CDR1 is SEHNR, CDR2 FQNEAQ (reference sequence). The CDR3 nucleotides read TGTGCCAGCAGCTCCGGAAACACCATATATTTT. Its protein product is CASSSGNTIYF.

The rearrangement uses TRBV19 and TRBJ2-6; TRBD1 matches 7 bases. Germline CDR1 is LNHDA and CDR2 is SQIVND (reference sequence). The junction had 4 bases not matched to a gene; V was cut back by 5 bases and J by 3 bases. The CDR3 has 15 amino acids. DNA of the CDR3: TGTGCCAGTAGTCAAAGGGGGCTTGGGGCCAACGTCCTGACTTTC. This encodes CASSQRGLGANVLTF.

This clone has just one count. CDR3 amino acids: CASSPSTGNSNQPQHF. The CDR3 DNA is TGTGCCAGCAGCCCATCGACGGGGAATAGCAATCAGCCCCAGCATTTT. This sequence joins TRBV7-8 and TRBJ1-5; D not certain. The V gene lost 5 bases and the J gene lost 0 bases, with 14 bases spanning the gap. Germline CDR1 and CDR2: SGHVS and FQNEAQ. CDR3 length: 16 residues.

This clone was seen just once. V is TRBV2 and J is TRBJ2-7; the D gene is possibly TRBD1 (6 bases). This CDR3 region has 11 residues. V was pared by 6 bases and J by 7 bases, with 10 bases between. Looked up from germline, CDR1 is SNHLY and CDR2 is FYNNEI. The chain's CDR3 is CASRLGTEQYF. In DNA, the CDR3 is TGTGCCAGCAGACTCGGGACAGAGCAGTACTTC. Full variable domain (rest looked up from reference TRBV2 and TRBJ2-7): EPEVTQTPSHQVTQMGQEVILRCVPISNHLYFYWYRQILGQKVEFLVSFYNNEISEKSEIFDDQFSVERPDGSNFTLKIRSTKLEDSAMYFCASRLGTEQYFGPGTRLTVT.

The chain employs TRBV7-2 and TRBJ1-1; possible D gene TRBD1, 5 bases. The length of the CDR3 is 14 residues. The V gene's germline CDR1 is SGHTA and CDR2 FQGNSA. The V end was cut by 4 bases, the J end by 11 bases, with 20 bases between. CDR3 DNA: TGTGCCAGCAGCTGGGGGGAGTATTTTGGTGGGGCTTTCTTT. It translates to CASSWGEYFGGAFF.

This rearrangement joins TRBV7-6 to TRBJ2-3; 10 bases agree with TRBD2. CDR1 and CDR2 (germline): SGHVS, FNYEAQ. There are 16 residues in the CDR3. Trimming at V came to 1 base and at J to 4 bases, leaving 5 bases not matched to a gene. In DNA form, the CDR3 reads TGTGCCAGCAGCTTAGGAGCGGGGGGGCGGTCAGATACGCAGTATTTT. This codes for CASSLGAGGRSDTQYF. Using reference TRBV7-6 and TRBJ2-3 for the parts outside the CDR3, the full variable domain is GAGVSQSPRYKVTKRGQDVALRCDPISGHVSLYWYRQALGQGPEFLTYFNYEAQQDKSGLPNDRFSAERPEGSISTLTIQRTEQRDSAMYRCASSLGAGGRSDTQYFGPGTRLTVL.

This chain links TRBV5-1 with TRBJ1-1; tentatively, D is TRBD1 (5 bases). The CDR3 is 14 residues long. Germline V gene sequence: CDR1 SGHRS, CDR2 YFSETQ. V was pared by 5 bases and J by 5 bases, with 16 bases between. The CDR3 here is CASRDQGGGTEAFF. Written as DNA, the CDR3 is TGCGCCAGCAGGGACCAGGGTGGAGGAACTGAAGCTTTCTTT. Full variable domain (missing parts from reference TRBV5-1 and TRBJ1-1): KAGVTQTPRYLIKTRGQQVTLSCSPISGHRSVSWYQQTPGQGLQFLFEYFSETQRNKGNFPGRFSGRQFSNSRSEMNVSTLELGDSALYLCASRDQGGGTEAFFGQGTRLTVV.

The J gene is TRBJ2-3, the V gene TRBV5-1; TRBD1 might be the D (5 bases). Germline V lookup: CDR1 SGHRS, CDR2 YFSETQ. V lost 4 bases and J 5 bases, leaving 11 bases between the germline ends. The CDR3 consists of 13 residues. CDR3 DNA sequence: TGCGCCAGCAGCCCTTGGGGCGGAGATACGCAGTATTTT. Its translation: CASSPWGGDTQYF.

This clone was counted once. The rearrangement uses TRBV6-5 and TRBJ1-1; D is unresolved. Trimming stripped 0 bases from V and 0 bases from J, with 5 bases between. CDR3 length equals 14 residues. In germline, CDR1 is MNHEY, CDR2 SVGAGI. The DNA of the CDR3 is TGTGCCAGCAGTTACTCAATACTGAACACTGAAGCTTTCTTT. Its protein is CASSYSILNTEAFF.

The genes are TRBV5-8 and TRBJ1-6, with no clear D. V was shortened by 0 bases and J by 8 bases, with 9 bases between the two germline ends. The CDR3 loop spans 14 amino acids. Germline assignment: CDR1 SGHTS and CDR2 YDEGEE. The CDR3 is CASSLGGEDSPLHF. DNA of the CDR3: TGTGCCAGCAGCTTGGGCGGGGAGGATTCACCCCTCCACTTT.